Listed below are T cell receptor beta chains from one sample, sequenced in a study of CD8 T cells in ankylosing spondylitis. TCRdb reprocessed the 5' RACE reads with MiXCR, giving one entry per CDR3 protein. Seen here are some 220,000 distinct CDR3 sequences, 8.2% observed once, and the top ten hold 4.8%. Sequenced sample: blood, either unsorted or a sorted T cell fraction (not recorded which). These receptors were taken from a female donor with ankylosing spondylitis or in good health (not recorded which). CDR3s include the opening cysteine and the closing phenylalanine or tryptophan. The D gene is left open where the match is weak. Expanded clones are given a class, and other clones once, few, many or no size at all.

TGTGCCAGCTCACCACCGGGACACTCTAACTATGGCTACACCTTC,CASSPPGHSNYGYTF,TRBJ1-2,TRBV18,many,-
TGTGCCAGCAGCCTGGACAGGCTTCGGGTCACTGAAGCTTTCTTT,CASSLDRLRVTEAFF,TRBJ1-1,TRBV7-9,-,TRBD1
TGTGCCAGCAGCTTGGAAGGAGGGCCCTCGGTCGAGCAGTACTTC,CASSLEGGPSVEQYF,TRBJ2-7,TRBV5-6,many,-
TGCAGTGCTGGCAGCGGATACTACGAGCAGTACTTC,CSAGSGYYEQYF,TRBJ2-7,TRBV20-1,many,-
TGTGCCAGCAGAACCAAGGGTGATACGCAGTATTTT,CASRTKGDTQYF,TRBJ2-3,TRBV12-3/TRBV12-4,few,-
TGTGCCAGCAGCTTTAGCCGGGACAGAGACAATGAGCAGTTCTTC,CASSFSRDRDNEQFF,TRBJ2-1,TRBV7-2,many,TRBD1
TGTGTCATCAGTGAGCAAGACAGAGCCATGAACACTGAAGCTTTCTTT,CVISEQDRAMNTEAFF,TRBJ1-1,TRBV10-3,few,-
TGTGCCAGCAGTTCCGGACGGGAGTTCCAAGAGACCCAGTACTTC,CASSSGREFQETQYF,TRBJ2-5,TRBV28,-,-
TGTGCCAGCAGCTCGGCCCTCAATGAGCAGTTCTTC,CASSSALNEQFF,TRBJ2-1,TRBV7-9,many,-
TGCAGCGTTGAGGACGACAGGAGAAATTACAATGAGCAGTTCTTC,CSVEDDRRNYNEQFF,TRBJ2-1,TRBV29-1,many,-
TGCAGTGCCTCGACAGGGTGGGGTGAAAAACTGTTTTTT,CSASTGWGEKLFF,TRBJ1-4,TRBV20-1,many,TRBD1
TGTGCCAGCAGCCTAGGGAGCGGATCCGTCATTGGCTACGAGCAGTACTTC,CASSLGSGSVIGYEQYF,TRBJ2-7,TRBV28,many,-
TGTGCCAGCAGCCGGTCTACAGAAGCGAACTATGGCTACACCTTC,CASSRSTEANYGYTF,TRBJ1-2,TRBV3-1,many,-
TGTGCCAGCAGCGCCAGGGGTAACACTGAAGCTTTCTTT,CASSARGNTEAFF,TRBJ1-1,TRBV5-8,many,-
TGCGCCAGCAGCCAAGCCCGGAGCGGGATAGCAAATGAGCAGTTCTTC,CASSQARSGIANEQFF,TRBJ2-1,TRBV4-3,-,TRBD2
TGTGCCAGCAGTCGGGACAACTGGACTAGCGGGAGAGCCAAAAACATTCAGTACTTC,CASSRDNWTSGRAKNIQYF,TRBJ2-4,TRBV28,many,TRBD2
TGTGCCAGCAGCTTTTCTAGCGGGAGTTACGAGCAGTACTTC,CASSFSSGSYEQYF,TRBJ2-7,TRBV5-6,many,TRBD2
TGTGCCAGCAGTTCGACTAGCGGGCCCACAGATACGCAGTATTTT,CASSSTSGPTDTQYF,TRBJ2-3,TRBV12-3/TRBV12-4,many,TRBD2
TGTGCCAGCAGCTCCGACCGCCTCAATGAGCAGTTCTTC,CASSSDRLNEQFF,TRBJ2-1,TRBV7-3,few,-
TGTGCCAGCAGCTTAGATCGGGATAGCGGAGTCTCCTACAATGAGCAGTTCTTC,CASSLDRDSGVSYNEQFF,TRBJ2-1,TRBV11-2,many,-
TGTGCCAGCAGTGATGATCAGCCCCAGCATTTT,CASSDDQPQHF,TRBJ1-5,TRBV6-1,many,-
TGCAGCGTTGGGGGGACTAGCGGGAGTGGCAATGAGCAGTTCTTC,CSVGGTSGSGNEQFF,TRBJ2-1,TRBV29-1,many,TRBD2
TGCGCCAGCAGCCAAGAGGTCCGTCAAGAGACCCAGTACTTC,CASSQEVRQETQYF,TRBJ2-5,TRBV4-3,many,-
TGTGCCACCAGTGACCCTCAAACAGCGTCGAGCTCCTACAATGAGCAGTTCTTC,CATSDPQTASSSYNEQFF,TRBJ2-1,TRBV24-1,many,-
TGTGCCAGCAGCATAGCGGGAGGGTCCTACGAGCAGTACTTC,CASSIAGGSYEQYF,TRBJ2-7,TRBV12-3/TRBV12-4,many,TRBD2
TGCAGTGCTAGAGACGGCCTACGGGTAGATACGCAGTATTTT,CSARDGLRVDTQYF,TRBJ2-3,TRBV20-1,many,-
TGTGCCAGCAGCCTGGACCGAGGACCCGGGGAGCTGTTTTTT,CASSLDRGPGELFF,TRBJ2-2,TRBV28,many,-